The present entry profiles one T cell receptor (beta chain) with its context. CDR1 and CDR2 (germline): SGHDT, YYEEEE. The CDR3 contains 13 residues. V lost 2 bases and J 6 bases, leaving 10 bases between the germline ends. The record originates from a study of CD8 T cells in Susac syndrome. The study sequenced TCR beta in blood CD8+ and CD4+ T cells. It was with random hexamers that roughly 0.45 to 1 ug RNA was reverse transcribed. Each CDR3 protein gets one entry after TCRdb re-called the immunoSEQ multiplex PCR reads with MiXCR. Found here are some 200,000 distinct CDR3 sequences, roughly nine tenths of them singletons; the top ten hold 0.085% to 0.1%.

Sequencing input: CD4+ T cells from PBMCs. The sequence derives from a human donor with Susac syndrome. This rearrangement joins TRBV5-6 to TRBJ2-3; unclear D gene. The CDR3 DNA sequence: TGTGCCAGCAGCTTACTTGACCCCGATACGCAGTATTTT. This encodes CASSLLDPDTQYF.